Reported below is one T cell receptor beta chain. Antigen specificity is unknown. This specimen belongs to a study of CD8 T cells in Susac syndrome. Study outcomes and limitations: It was in TEMRA cells and active patients that Susac CD8+ clonal expansion peaked.

Random-hexamer reverse transcription was applied to about 0.45 to 1 ug RNA. The amplification used immunoSEQ multiplex PCR on TCR beta CDR3; it spanned 54 Vbeta and 13 Jbeta. TCRdb ran MiXCR on the immunoSEQ multiplex PCR reads and lists one entry per CDR3 protein. The data contain about 100,000 distinct CDR3 sequences, around 95% of them singletons. TCR beta was sequenced from blood CD8+ and CD4+ T cells. The CDR3 length is 15 residues. V shed 1 base and J shed 7 bases, with 11 bases lying between them. CDR1 LGHNA and CDR2 YNFKEQ come from the germline V gene. The TCR originated in a human donor with Susac syndrome. This chain joins TRBV4-2 and TRBJ1-6; D is ambiguous. Sequenced material: CD8+ T cells from PBMCs. CDR3: CASSQVLGGNSPLHF. CDR3 DNA: TGTGCCAGCAGCCAAGTTCTGGGAGGGAATTCACCCCTCCACTTT.